This T cell receptor (beta chain) is drawn from a study of T-cell reconstitution after alpha-beta-depleted transplantation in children. This CDR3 is 13 amino acids long. V dropped 5 bases and J dropped 2; count of bases not matched to a gene: 0. Many counts were recorded for this clonotype. During its preparation, the TCRbeta library received unique molecular identifiers. TCRdb passed the PCR reads through MiXCR, listing each CDR3 protein once. The sample carries around 200,000 distinct CDR3 sequences, roughly 7.5% recorded once. The source of this sequence is a human donor who donated a stem cell graft to a child with Wiskott-Aldrich syndrome. The chain has TRBV12-3 or TRBV12-4 and TRBJ1-3, with 7 bases fitting TRBD1. The source was PBMCs from the stem cell graft donor, collected from the stem cell graft. The CDR3 DNA reads TGTGCCAGCAGTACAGGGGCTGGAAACACCATATATTTT. Translating it yields CASSTGAGNTIYF.